This is a list of T cell receptor beta chains from one sample in a study of regulatory T cells in long-lasting Graves disease. TCRdb independently ran MiXCR on the multiplex PCR reads; one entry per CDR3 protein. The repertoire holds about 320,000 distinct CDR3 sequences, 15% to 20% seen once, with roughly 35% in the top ten. Sequenced here: peripheral blood mononuclear cells (PBMCs), sampled at new diagnosis, from a patient treated with antithyroid drugs. These receptors were collected from a female donor with Graves disease. Both conserved end residues are part of each CDR3. D genes are given only for firm matches. Expanded clones are given a class, and other clones once, few, many or no size at all.

TGCGCCAGCAGCCAAGAACGGAGGCTAGCGGGAGTTTTTGGAGAGACCCAGTACTTC,CASSQERRLAGVFGETQYF,TRBD2,-,TRBV4-1,TRBJ2-5
TGTGCCAGCAGCTATAGACAGGGGGGACACACTGAAGCTTTCTTT,CASSYRQGGHTEAFF,TRBD1,-,TRBV11-2,TRBJ1-1
TGTGCCAGCAGTGAACAGGGGGCAACTAATGAAAAACTGTTTTTT,CASSEQGATNEKLFF,TRBD1,-,TRBV6-1,TRBJ1-4
TGTGCCAGCAGTTACTCGCAACTAGCGGGAGGGCCCAACACCGGGGAGCTGTTTTTT,CASSYSQLAGGPNTGELFF,TRBD2,-,TRBV6-2/TRBV6-3,TRBJ2-2
TGTGCCAGCAGGAACTGGGGGCGCGGGGTTGGAAACACTGAAGCTTTCTTT,CASRNWGRGVGNTEAFF,-,-,TRBV2,TRBJ1-1
TGTGCCAGCAGTGAAAGGACTAGCGGGAGCCTGGCGCAGTACTTC,CASSERTSGSLAQYF,TRBD2,-,TRBV6-1,TRBJ2-7
TGTGCCAGCAGCTTACTAGCGGGAGGAGGGGCCGGGGAGCTGTCTTTT,CASSLLAGGGAGELSF,TRBD2,few,TRBV11-3,TRBJ2-2
TGTGCCAGCAGCCACCTTCGGGACAGGGGGGGTGAGACCCAGTACTTC,CASSHLRDRGGETQYF,TRBD1,many,TRBV14,TRBJ2-5
TGTGCCAGCACCTCATCGGACAGTTTTAGCTCCTACGAGCAGTACTTC,CASTSSDSFSSYEQYF,-,many,TRBV3-1,TRBJ2-7
TGTGCCAGCAGTCCCGGACTGTTCAATCAGCCCCAGCATTTT,CASSPGLFNQPQHF,-,many,TRBV12-3/TRBV12-4,TRBJ1-5
TGCGCCAGCAGCCAAGATCAGCGGGGGCCTAAACTCCTTTCCTACAATGAGCAGTTCTTC,CASSQDQRGPKLLSYNEQFF,TRBD2,-,TRBV4-1,TRBJ2-1
TGTGCCTGTCCGGGACTGACGAATGAAAAACTGTTTTTT,CACPGLTNEKLFF,-,many,TRBV30,TRBJ1-4
TGTGCCAGCAGCGAAACAGGCTTCTATGGCTACACCTTC,CASSETGFYGYTF,-,-,TRBV7-3,TRBJ1-2
TGTGCTAGTGGTTTGGTTGACAAACCATCAAGGGAGACCCAGTACTTC,CASGLVDKPSRETQYF,-,many,TRBV12-5,TRBJ2-5
TGTGCCAGTCGGGACATGAACTCCTACGAGCAGTACTTC,CASRDMNSYEQYF,-,-,TRBV19,TRBJ2-7
TGTGCCTTATTACGGGGGTCGGGTGAAGAGACCCAGTACTTC,CALLRGSGEETQYF,-,few,TRBV30,TRBJ2-5
TGTGCCAGCAGTGAAAAATTCTATGGCTACACCTTC,CASSEKFYGYTF,-,many,TRBV2,TRBJ1-2
TGCGCCAGCAGCTTGTCTGGAGGATCGAACGCTGAAGCTTTCTTT,CASSLSGGSNAEAFF,-,few,TRBV5-1,TRBJ1-1
TGTGCCAGCAGCCAGACTAGCGGTAAAGAGACCCAGTACTTC,CASSQTSGKETQYF,TRBD2,many,TRBV3-1,TRBJ2-5
TGCGCCAGCAGCTTGGAGAGGGCTAACTATGGCTACACCTTC,CASSLERANYGYTF,-,few,TRBV5-1,TRBJ1-2
TGCAGTGCTGCGGGACTAGCCCCCGAGCAGTACTTC,CSAAGLAPEQYF,TRBD2,-,TRBV20-1,TRBJ2-7
TGTGCCAGCAGCTTAGCCCCTCCGGGACAGGGTAATTCACCCCTCCACTTT,CASSLAPPGQGNSPLHF,TRBD1,many,TRBV7-3,TRBJ1-6
TGTGCCAGCACCCCGACAGGCCCGGGGACCCAGTACTTC,CASTPTGPGTQYF,-,many,TRBV28,TRBJ2-5
TGCAGTGCTAGCCCCGGGGGGGGGCCCCACGAGCAGTACTTC,CSASPGGGPHEQYF,TRBD2,few,TRBV20-1,TRBJ2-7
TGTGCCAGCAGCCGCCTGACAGGGATGGGGAACACTGAAGCTTTCTTT,CASSRLTGMGNTEAFF,TRBD1,few,TRBV3-1,TRBJ1-1
TGTGCCAGCACAACCTCTAGGGGGCGGACAGATACGCAGTATTTT,CASTTSRGRTDTQYF,TRBD1,many,TRBV27,TRBJ2-3
TGTGCCAGCAGTACTCCGGCGGTTGGCAATGAGCAGTTCTTC,CASSTPAVGNEQFF,-,-,TRBV28,TRBJ2-1
TGCGCCAGCAGCCTAGGGATAAACAATGAGCAGTTCTTC,CASSLGINNEQFF,-,-,TRBV5-1,TRBJ2-1
TGTGCCAGCAGCGACGGACTCGCCGTCTACGAGCAGTACTTC,CASSDGLAVYEQYF,-,many,TRBV2,TRBJ2-7
TGTGCCAGCAGTGATCCACTCCTCCGCCTTGAAGCTTTCTTT,CASSDPLLRLEAFF,-,many,TRBV2,TRBJ1-1
TGTGCCTGGAGGCACGCTGGGGCCAACGTCCTGACTTTC,CAWRHAGANVLTF,-,few,TRBV30,TRBJ2-6
TGTGCCAGCAGTTTAGTGCCAGGGTACGCTGAAGCTTTCTTT,CASSLVPGYAEAFF,-,-,TRBV12-3/TRBV12-4,TRBJ1-1
TGTGCCAGCAGCGATCAGAGAAATCAGCCCCAGCATTTT,CASSDQRNQPQHF,-,many,TRBV2,TRBJ1-5
TGTGCCAGCAGCATAGACAGGGGTTGGGGTGAGCAGTTCTTC,CASSIDRGWGEQFF,TRBD1,-,TRBV9,TRBJ2-1
TGTGCCAGCAGCCAAGACCGGATGGAGGCTGAAGCTTTCTTT,CASSQDRMEAEAFF,-,many,TRBV7-9,TRBJ1-1
TGTGCCAGCAGTTACCTGCGAGGTTACTATGGCTACACCTTC,CASSYLRGYYGYTF,-,many,TRBV6-5,TRBJ1-2
TGCAGTGCTCGCACCTCACTAGCCCTAGCCAAAAACATTCAGTACTTC,CSARTSLALAKNIQYF,-,-,TRBV20-1,TRBJ2-4
TGTGCCAGCAGGGGCCCTCCGGGGGAGACCCAGTACTTC,CASRGPPGETQYF,-,-,TRBV25-1,TRBJ2-5
TGCGCCAGCAGCTTGGAAGGGGGCAATCAGCCCCAGCATTTT,CASSLEGGNQPQHF,-,many,TRBV5-1,TRBJ1-5
TGTGCCAGTAGTATTCCGAAGGGCCCATTCACCGGGGAGCTGTTTTTT,CASSIPKGPFTGELFF,-,many,TRBV19,TRBJ2-2
TGTGCCAGCAGTGACGGCAGGGCCTACGAGCAGTACTTC,CASSDGRAYEQYF,-,many,TRBV2,TRBJ2-7
TGTGCCAGCAGCTTACGGGCAGGCTATAGCAATCAGCCCCAGCATTTT,CASSLRAGYSNQPQHF,-,few,TRBV7-9,TRBJ1-5
TGTGCCAGCAGCCGCATCCTGGGGCCACTATCCTACGAGCAGTACTTC,CASSRILGPLSYEQYF,-,many,TRBV7-9,TRBJ2-7
TGTGCCTGGAGTGTTGGGGGAGCCACCGGGGAGCTGTTTTTT,CAWSVGGATGELFF,-,many,TRBV30,TRBJ2-2
TGTGCCAGAAGCCTTCAAGGGTATAGCGGGAGGGTCTACGAGCAGTACTTC,CARSLQGYSGRVYEQYF,TRBD2,many,TRBV27,TRBJ2-7
TGCGCCAGCAGCTTCCAGAGGAACACTGAAGCTTTCTTT,CASSFQRNTEAFF,-,many,TRBV5-1,TRBJ1-1
TGTGCCATCAGTTACGAAGACAGATTGGATCAGCCCCAGCATTTT,CAISYEDRLDQPQHF,-,many,TRBV10-3,TRBJ1-5
TGCGCCAGCAGTGAGGGGGTACCCGGGGAGCTGTTTTTT,CASSEGVPGELFF,-,-,TRBV5-1,TRBJ2-2
TGTGCCAGCAGTGAATGGGCGGATACGCAGTATTTT,CASSEWADTQYF,-,-,TRBV6-1,TRBJ2-3
TGTGCCAGCAGCCAACCAACAGGTGGCCAAGAGACCCAGTACTTC,CASSQPTGGQETQYF,-,-,TRBV7-9,TRBJ2-5
TGTGCCAGCAGCCAGGGCCAGCGGACCTACAATGAGCAGTTCTTC,CASSQGQRTYNEQFF,-,many,TRBV3-1,TRBJ2-1
TGTGCCAGCAGCACCGGGACAGGGGTTCGGGGGGAAAAACTGTTTTTT,CASSTGTGVRGEKLFF,TRBD1,many,TRBV12-3/TRBV12-4,TRBJ1-4
TGCAGTGCTAGATCGGACAGTAGCAATCAGCCCCAGCATTTT,CSARSDSSNQPQHF,-,many,TRBV20-1,TRBJ1-5
TGTGCCACCAGGGCCGCCTACGAGCAGTACTTC,CATRAAYEQYF,-,many,TRBV2,TRBJ2-7
TGTGCCAGCAGTCAACCATGGGGGGGCGCTGGGGCCAACGTCCTGACTTTC,CASSQPWGGAGANVLTF,-,-,TRBV7-9,TRBJ2-6
TGCGCCAGCAGCATCGACAGGGTCTCCTACGAGCAGTACTTC,CASSIDRVSYEQYF,TRBD1,many,TRBV5-1,TRBJ2-7
TGTGCCAGCACAACCGGACACCTCCGCTCCTACGAGCAGTACTTC,CASTTGHLRSYEQYF,-,many,TRBV2,TRBJ2-7
TGTGCCAGCAGCTTGGCCTTAACCTACGAGCAGTACTTC,CASSLALTYEQYF,-,-,TRBV11-2,TRBJ2-7